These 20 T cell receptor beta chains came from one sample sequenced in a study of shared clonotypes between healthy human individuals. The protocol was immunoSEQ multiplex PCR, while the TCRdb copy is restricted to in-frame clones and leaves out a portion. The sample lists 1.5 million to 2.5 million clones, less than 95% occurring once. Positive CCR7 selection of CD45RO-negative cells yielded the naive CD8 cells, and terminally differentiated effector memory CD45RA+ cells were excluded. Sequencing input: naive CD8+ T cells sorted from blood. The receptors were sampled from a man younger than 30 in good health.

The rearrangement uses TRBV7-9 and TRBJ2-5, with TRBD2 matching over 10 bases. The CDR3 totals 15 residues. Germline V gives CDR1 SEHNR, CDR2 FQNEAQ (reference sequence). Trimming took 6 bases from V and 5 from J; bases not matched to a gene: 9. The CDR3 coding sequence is TGTGCCAGCAGAGCCTCTAGCGGGAGTCGGGAGACCCAGTACTTC. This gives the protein CASRASSGSRETQYF.

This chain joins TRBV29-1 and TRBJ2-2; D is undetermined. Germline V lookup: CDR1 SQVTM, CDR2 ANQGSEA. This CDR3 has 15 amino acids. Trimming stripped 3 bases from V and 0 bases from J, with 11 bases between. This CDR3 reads CSVDTKGTNTGELFF. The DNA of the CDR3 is TGCAGCGTTGACACGAAGGGAACGAACACCGGGGAGCTGTTTTTT.

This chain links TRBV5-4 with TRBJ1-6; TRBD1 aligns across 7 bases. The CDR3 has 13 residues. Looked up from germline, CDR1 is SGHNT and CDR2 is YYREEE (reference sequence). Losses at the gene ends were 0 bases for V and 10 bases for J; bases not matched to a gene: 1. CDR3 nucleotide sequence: TGTGCCAGCAGCTTGGACAGGGGATCACCCCTCCACTTT. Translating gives CASSLDRGSPLHF.

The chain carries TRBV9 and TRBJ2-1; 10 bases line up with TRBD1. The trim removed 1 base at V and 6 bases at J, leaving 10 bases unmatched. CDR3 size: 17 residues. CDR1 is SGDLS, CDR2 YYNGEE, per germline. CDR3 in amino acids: CASSVWVWGQGLNEQFF. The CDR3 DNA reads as TGTGCCAGCAGCGTATGGGTATGGGGACAGGGGCTCAATGAGCAGTTCTTC.

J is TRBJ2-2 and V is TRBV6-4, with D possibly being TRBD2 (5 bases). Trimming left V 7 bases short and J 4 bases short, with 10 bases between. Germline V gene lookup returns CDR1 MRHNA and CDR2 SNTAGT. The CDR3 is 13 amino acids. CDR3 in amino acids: CASIGRVTGELFF. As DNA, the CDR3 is TGTGCCAGCATTGGGCGGGTCACCGGGGAGCTGTTTTTT.

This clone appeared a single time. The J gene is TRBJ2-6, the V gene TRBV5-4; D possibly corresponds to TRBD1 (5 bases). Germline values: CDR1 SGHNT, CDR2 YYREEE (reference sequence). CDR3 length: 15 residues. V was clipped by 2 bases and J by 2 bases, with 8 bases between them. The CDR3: CASSFEGAGANVLTF. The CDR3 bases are TGTGCCAGCAGCTTTGAAGGGGCTGGGGCCAACGTCCTGACTTTC.

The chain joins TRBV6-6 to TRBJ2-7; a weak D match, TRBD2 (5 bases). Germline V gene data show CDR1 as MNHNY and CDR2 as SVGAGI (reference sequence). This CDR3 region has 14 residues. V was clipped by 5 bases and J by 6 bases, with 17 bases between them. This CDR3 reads CASSDSGGRGEQYF. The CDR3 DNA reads TGTGCCAGCAGTGATTCAGGAGGAAGAGGCGAGCAGTACTTC.

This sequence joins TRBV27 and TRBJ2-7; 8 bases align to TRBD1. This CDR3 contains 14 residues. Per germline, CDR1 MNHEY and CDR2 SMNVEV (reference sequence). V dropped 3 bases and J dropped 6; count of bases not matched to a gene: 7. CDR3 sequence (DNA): TGTGCCAGCAGTTTGGGGCAGGGGGCTTTCGAGCAGTACTTC. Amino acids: CASSLGQGAFEQYF.

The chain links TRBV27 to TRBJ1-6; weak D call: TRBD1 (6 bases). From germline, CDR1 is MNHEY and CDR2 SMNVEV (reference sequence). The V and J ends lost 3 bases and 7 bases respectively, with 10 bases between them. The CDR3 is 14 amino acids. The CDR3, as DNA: TGTGCCAGCAGTTTTACGGGGGCGAATTCACCCCTCCACTTT. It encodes CASSFTGANSPLHF.

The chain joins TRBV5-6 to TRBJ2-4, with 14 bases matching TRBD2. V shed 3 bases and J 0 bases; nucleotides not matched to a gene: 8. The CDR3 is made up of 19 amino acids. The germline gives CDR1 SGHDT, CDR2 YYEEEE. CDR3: CASSYLGLAGVEAKNIQYF. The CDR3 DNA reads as TGTGCCAGCAGCTACCTGGGACTAGCGGGAGTGGAAGCCAAAAACATTCAGTACTTC. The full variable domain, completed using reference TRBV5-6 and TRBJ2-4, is DAGVTQSPTHLIKTRGQQVTLRCSPKSGHDTVSWYQQALGQGPQFIFQYYEEEERQRGNFPDRFSGHQFPNYSSELNVNALLLGDSALYLCASSYLGLAGVEAKNIQYFGAGTRLSVL.

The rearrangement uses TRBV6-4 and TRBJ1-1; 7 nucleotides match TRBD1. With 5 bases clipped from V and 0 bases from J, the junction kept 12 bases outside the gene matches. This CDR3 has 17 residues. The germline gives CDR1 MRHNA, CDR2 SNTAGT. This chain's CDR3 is CASSWGPRQGVNTEAFF. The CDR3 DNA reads TGTGCCAGCAGTTGGGGTCCACGGCAGGGGGTGAACACTGAAGCTTTCTTT.

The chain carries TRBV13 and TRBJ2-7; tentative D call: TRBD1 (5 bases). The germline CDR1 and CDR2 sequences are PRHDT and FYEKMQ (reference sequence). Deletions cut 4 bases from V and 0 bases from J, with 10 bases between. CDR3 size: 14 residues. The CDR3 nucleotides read TGTGCCAGCAGCTCGCGACAGAGCTCCTACGAGCAGTACTTC. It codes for CASSSRQSSYEQYF.

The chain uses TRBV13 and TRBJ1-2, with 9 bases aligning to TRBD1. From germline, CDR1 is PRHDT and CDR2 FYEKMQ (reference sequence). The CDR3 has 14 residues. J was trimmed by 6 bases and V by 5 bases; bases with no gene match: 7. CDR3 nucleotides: TGTGCCAGCAGCCAGGGGACAGGGCCGGATGGCTACACCTTC. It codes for CASSQGTGPDGYTF.

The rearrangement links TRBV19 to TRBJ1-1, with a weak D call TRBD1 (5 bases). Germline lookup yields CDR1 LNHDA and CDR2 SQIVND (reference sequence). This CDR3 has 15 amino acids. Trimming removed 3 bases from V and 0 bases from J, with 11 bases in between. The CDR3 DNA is TGTGCCAGTAGTATTTTGGACATAGTGAACACTGAAGCTTTCTTT. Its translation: CASSILDIVNTEAFF.

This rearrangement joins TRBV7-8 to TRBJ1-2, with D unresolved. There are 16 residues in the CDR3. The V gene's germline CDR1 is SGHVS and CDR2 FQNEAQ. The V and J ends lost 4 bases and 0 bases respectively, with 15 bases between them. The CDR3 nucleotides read TGTGCCAGCAGCTCCCAAGGTCAGGAGACTAACTATGGCTACACCTTC. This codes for CASSSQGQETNYGYTF.

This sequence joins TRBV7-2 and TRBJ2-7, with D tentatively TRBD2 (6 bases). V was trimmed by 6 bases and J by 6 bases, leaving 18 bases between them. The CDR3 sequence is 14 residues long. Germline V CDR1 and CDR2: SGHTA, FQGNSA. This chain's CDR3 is CASSLLTSSGEQYF. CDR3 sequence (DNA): TGTGCCAGCAGTCTCCTTACTAGCAGTGGCGAGCAGTACTTC.

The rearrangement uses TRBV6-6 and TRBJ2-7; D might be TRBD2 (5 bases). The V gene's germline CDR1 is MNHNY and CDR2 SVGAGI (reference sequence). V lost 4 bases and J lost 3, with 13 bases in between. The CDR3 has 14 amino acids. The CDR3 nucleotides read TGTGCCAGCAGTTTCGGGATGGTTGACTACGAGCAGTACTTC. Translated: CASSFGMVDYEQYF.

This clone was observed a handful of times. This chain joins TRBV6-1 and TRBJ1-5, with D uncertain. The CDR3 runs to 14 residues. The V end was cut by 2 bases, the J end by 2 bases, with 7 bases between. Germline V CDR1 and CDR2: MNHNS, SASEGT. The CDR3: CASSEWEGNQPQHF. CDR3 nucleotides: TGTGCCAGCAGTGAATGGGAAGGCAATCAGCCCCAGCATTTT.

This CDR3 reads CASSPGQGPYGYTF. The CDR3 nucleotides are TGTGCCAGCAGCCCAGGACAGGGCCCCTATGGCTACACCTTC. This chain links TRBV5-6 with TRBJ1-2, with 8 bases identical to TRBD1. V dropped 4 bases and J dropped 4; count of bases not matched to a gene: 6. The CDR3 covers 14 residues. CDR1 is SGHDT and CDR2 is YYEEEE in the germline V gene.

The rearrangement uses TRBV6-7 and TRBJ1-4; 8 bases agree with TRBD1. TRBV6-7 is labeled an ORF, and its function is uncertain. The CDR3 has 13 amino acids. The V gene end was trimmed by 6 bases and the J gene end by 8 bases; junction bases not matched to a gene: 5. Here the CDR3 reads CASRAGQGEKLFF. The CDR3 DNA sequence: TGTGCCAGCAGAGCTGGACAGGGCGAAAAACTGTTTTTT.